This is a list of T cell receptor beta chains from one sample in a study of CXCR4 blockade with PD-1 therapy in pancreatic cancer. The table came from immunoSEQ multiplex PCR; TCRdb's copy has only in-frame clones and leaves some out. Here the sample spans about 3,300 clones, approximately 50% being singletons. The specimen sequenced was tumor tissue. The receptors shown here come from a human donor with pancreatic ductal adenocarcinoma. CDR3s include the opening cysteine and the closing phenylalanine or tryptophan. A D gene is named only where the DNA matches it firmly. Expanded clones get a size class; other rows say once, few or many, or leave the size out.

d_call,j_call,v_call,clone_size,cdr3_nt,cdr3_aa
NA,TRBJ2-1,TRBV29-1,few,TGCAGCGTTGAAAAATTGTTGGGACTCGTATACAATGAGCAGTTCTTC,CSVEKLLGLVYNEQFF
NA,TRBJ1-1,TRBV15,NA,TGTGCCACCAGCAGAGAGGCCGAGAACACTGAAGCTTTCTTT,CATSREAENTEAFF
NA,TRBJ1-4,TRBV10-2,NA,TGCGCCAGCAGTGTGGGTCCAGAAAATGAAAAACTGTTTTTT,CASSVGPENEKLFF
NA,TRBJ1-5,TRBV2,NA,TGTGCCAGCACGGTGCAGGCCAATCAGCCCCAGCATTTT,CASTVQANQPQHF
TRBD1,TRBJ2-2,TRBV25-1,NA,TGTGCCAGCTACGGACAGGGCTCCGGGGAGCTGTTTTTT,CASYGQGSGELFF
NA,TRBJ1-2,TRBV29-1,NA,TGCAGCGACGGCCGGGGGGACAACTATGGCTACACCTTC,CSDGRGDNYGYTF
NA,TRBJ2-7,TRBV10-2,NA,TGCGCCAGCAGTGAGTCGGCTCCATCGTCGGAGTACTTC,CASSESAPSSEYF
NA,TRBJ2-1,TRBV9,NA,TGTGCCAGCAGCGCAGACAGGAACCAGCAGTTCTTC,CASSADRNQQFF
NA,TRBJ2-1,TRBV9,large,TGTGCCAGCAGCCCGGGGGACTTGGACAATGAGCAGTTCTTC,CASSPGDLDNEQFF
NA,TRBJ1-4,TRBV6-8,NA,TGTGCCAGCAGTTACTCACCCAGGGTGAGGTCTGAAAAACTGTTTTTT,CASSYSPRVRSEKLFF